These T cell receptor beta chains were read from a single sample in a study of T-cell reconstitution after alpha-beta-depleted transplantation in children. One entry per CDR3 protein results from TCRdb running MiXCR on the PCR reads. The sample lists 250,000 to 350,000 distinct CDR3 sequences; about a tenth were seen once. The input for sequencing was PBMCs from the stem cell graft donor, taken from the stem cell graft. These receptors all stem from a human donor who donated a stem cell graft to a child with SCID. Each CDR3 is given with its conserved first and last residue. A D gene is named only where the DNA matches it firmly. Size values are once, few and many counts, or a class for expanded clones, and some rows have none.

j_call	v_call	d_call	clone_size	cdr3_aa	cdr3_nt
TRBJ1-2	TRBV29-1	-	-	CSVEHGTNYGYTF	TGCAGCGTTGAACACGGAACAAACTATGGCTACACCTTC
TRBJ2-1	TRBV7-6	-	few	CASSLEVAINEQFF	TGTGCCAGCAGCTTAGAGGTCGCCATCAATGAGCAGTTCTTC
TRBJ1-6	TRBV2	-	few	CASSEIGSPLHF	TGTGCCAGCAGTGAAATTGGCTCACCCCTCCACTTT
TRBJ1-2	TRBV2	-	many	CASRDGNYGYTF	TGTGCCAGCAGGGACGGTAACTATGGCTACACCTTC
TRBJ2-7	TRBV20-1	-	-	CSAILGGSYEQYF	TGCAGTGCTATTTTAGGGGGTTCCTACGAGCAGTACTTC
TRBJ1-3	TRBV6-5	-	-	CASSYSLGLGNTIYF	TGTGCCAGCAGTTACTCATTAGGGTTAGGAAACACCATATATTTT
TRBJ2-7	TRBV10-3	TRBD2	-	CAISAASGGITYEQYF	TGTGCCATCAGTGCCGCTAGCGGGGGGATAACCTACGAGCAGTACTTC
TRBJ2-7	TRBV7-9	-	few	CASSLGHIDYEQYF	TGTGCCAGCAGCTTAGGACACATAGACTACGAGCAGTACTTC
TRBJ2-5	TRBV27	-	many	CASAETQYF	TGTGCCTCTGCGGAGACCCAGTACTTC
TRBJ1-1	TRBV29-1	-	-	CSGVRMNTEAFF	TGCAGCGGGGTTCGCATGAACACTGAAGCTTTCTTT
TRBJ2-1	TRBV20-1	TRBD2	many	CSAILGGVDYNEQFF	TGCAGTGCTATCCTCGGGGGGGTAGACTACAATGAGCAGTTCTTC
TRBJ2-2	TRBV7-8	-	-	CASIRTETNTGELFF	TGTGCCAGCATCCGGACAGAGACGAACACCGGGGAGCTGTTTTTT
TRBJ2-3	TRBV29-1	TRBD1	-	CSASLPGTEQYDTQYF	TGCAGCGCCTCGCTCCCCGGGACAGAGCAGTACGATACGCAGTATTTT
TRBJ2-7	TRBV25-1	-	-	CASSEKYEQYF	TGTGCCAGCAGTGAAAAATACGAGCAGTACTTC
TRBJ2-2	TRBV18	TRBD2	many	CASSPPGLATNTGELFF	TGTGCCAGCTCACCGCCGGGACTAGCGACGAACACCGGGGAGCTGTTTTTT
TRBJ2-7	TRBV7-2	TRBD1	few	CASSLRDRGDEQYF	TGTGCCAGCAGCTTAAGGGACAGAGGTGACGAGCAGTACTTC
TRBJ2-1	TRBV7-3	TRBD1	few	CASSLNVGQGYNEQFF	TGTGCCAGCAGCTTAAACGTGGGACAGGGATACAATGAGCAGTTCTTC
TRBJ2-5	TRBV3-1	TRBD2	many	CASSQGSGGVQETQYF	TGTGCCAGCAGCCAAGGTAGCGGGGGGGTCCAAGAGACCCAGTACTTC
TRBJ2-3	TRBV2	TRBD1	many	CASRDRGLPDTQYF	TGTGCCAGCAGGGACAGGGGCTTGCCAGATACGCAGTATTTT
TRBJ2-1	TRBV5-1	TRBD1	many	CASSGGMDRGYNEQFF	TGCGCCAGCAGCGGAGGGATGGACAGGGGCTACAATGAGCAGTTCTTC
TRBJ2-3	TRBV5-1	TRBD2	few	CASRHKDDIAGGYTDTQYF	TGCGCCAGCAGGCACAAGGATGATATAGCGGGGGGCTACACAGATACGCAGTATTTT
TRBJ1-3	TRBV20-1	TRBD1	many	CSAIPQQGYGNTIYF	TGCAGTGCTATTCCGCAACAGGGGTACGGAAACACCATATATTTT
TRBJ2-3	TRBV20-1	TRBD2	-	CSARDPTLAGAEDTQYF	TGCAGTGCTAGAGATCCCACACTAGCGGGGGCGGAAGATACGCAGTATTTT
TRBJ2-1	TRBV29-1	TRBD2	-	CSVAGGGAEYNEQFF	TGCAGCGTTGCTGGCGGGGGGGCAGAATACAATGAGCAGTTCTTC
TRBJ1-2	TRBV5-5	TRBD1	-	CASSEDRASYGYTF	TGTGCCAGCAGCGAGGACAGGGCTAGCTATGGCTACACCTTC
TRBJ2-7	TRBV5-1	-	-	CASSGSGNPYEQYF	TGCGCCAGCAGCGGGTCCGGGAATCCCTACGAGCAGTACTTC
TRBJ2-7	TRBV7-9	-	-	CASSFTQGFYEQYF	TGTGCCAGCAGCTTTACTCAGGGGTTCTACGAGCAGTACTTC
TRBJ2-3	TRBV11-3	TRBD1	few	CASSAGSQGQGTDTQYF	TGTGCCAGCAGCGCAGGCTCCCAGGGACAGGGTACAGATACGCAGTATTTT
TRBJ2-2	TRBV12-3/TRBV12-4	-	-	CASSLVSHTGELFF	TGTGCCAGCAGTTTGGTCTCCCACACCGGGGAGCTGTTTTTT
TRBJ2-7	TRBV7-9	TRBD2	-	CASSEGTSMKAYEQYF	TGTGCCAGCAGCGAGGGGACTAGCATGAAAGCCTACGAGCAGTACTTC
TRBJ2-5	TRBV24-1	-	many	CATISIPTQETQYF	TGTGCCACCATCTCCATACCTACCCAAGAGACCCAGTACTTC
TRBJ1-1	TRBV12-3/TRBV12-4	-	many	CASNHGGNTEAFF	TGTGCCAGCAATCACGGGGGGAACACTGAAGCTTTCTTT
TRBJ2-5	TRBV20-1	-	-	CSARDPEQPGETQYF	TGCAGTGCTAGAGATCCGGAACAGCCTGGGGAGACCCAGTACTTC
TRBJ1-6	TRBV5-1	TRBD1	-	CASSLAEVTGGSPLHF	TGCGCCAGCAGCTTGGCCGAAGTGACAGGGGGATCACCCCTCCACTTT
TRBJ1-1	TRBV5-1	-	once	CASSFEGRSTEAFF	TGCGCCAGTAGCTTTGAGGGGAGAAGCACTGAAGCTTTCTTT
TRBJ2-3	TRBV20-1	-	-	CSALNRVAWETDTQYF	TGCAGTGCCCTCAACCGGGTGGCATGGGAAACAGATACGCAGTATTTT